This section outlines one TCR beta chain sequence together with its context. Germline CDR1 and CDR2: SGHKS and YYEKEE (reference sequence). The CDR3 runs to 16 residues. With 4 bases clipped from V and 0 bases from J, the junction kept 7 bases outside the gene matches. The record originates from a study of patients and donors after allogeneic stem cell transplantation. Using its own MiXCR run on the RT-PCR reads, TCRdb lists one record per CDR3 protein. This sample carries around 200,000 distinct CDR3 sequences, around 41% of them seen once, and the ten largest clones take roughly 12%. Sequenced sample: blood, either unsorted or a sorted T cell fraction (not recorded which). This chain connects TRBV5-5 to TRBJ1-5; 7 bases are shared with TRBD1. The sequence was collected from a human donor who was either an allogeneic HSCT recipient or a stem cell or donor lymphocyte infusion donor (not recorded which). It is not recorded whose cells these are; they may come from a transplant donor. CDR3 bases: TGTGCCAGCAGCCGAACAGGGGACTATAGCAATCAGCCCCAGCATTTT. Translation gives CASSRTGDYSNQPQHF.